This T cell receptor (beta chain) was sequenced for a study of blood T cell repertoires in COVID-19. This CDR3 spans 15 amino acids. Germline CDR1 PRHDT, CDR2 FYEKMQ (reference sequence). Losses at the gene ends were 2 bases for V and 4 bases for J; bases not matched to a gene: 3. Study processing details: Amplifying reference gene primers gave estimates of nucleated cell counts. The table came from immunoSEQ multiplex PCR; TCRdb's copy has only in-frame clones and leaves some out. The DNA was the basis for D and trimming; V, J and clone size are from that table. Among approximately 250,000 clones listed, more than 70% were seen once.

The genes are TRBV13 and TRBJ2-2, with 8 nucleotides matching TRBD1. Sequences were obtained from peripheral blood. This clonotype was obtained from a woman older than 75 with COVID-19, enrolled during active disease. The DNA of the CDR3 is TGTGCCAGCAGCTTACAGGGGGCCAGCACCGGGGAGCTGTTTTTT. Translation: CASSLQGASTGELFF.